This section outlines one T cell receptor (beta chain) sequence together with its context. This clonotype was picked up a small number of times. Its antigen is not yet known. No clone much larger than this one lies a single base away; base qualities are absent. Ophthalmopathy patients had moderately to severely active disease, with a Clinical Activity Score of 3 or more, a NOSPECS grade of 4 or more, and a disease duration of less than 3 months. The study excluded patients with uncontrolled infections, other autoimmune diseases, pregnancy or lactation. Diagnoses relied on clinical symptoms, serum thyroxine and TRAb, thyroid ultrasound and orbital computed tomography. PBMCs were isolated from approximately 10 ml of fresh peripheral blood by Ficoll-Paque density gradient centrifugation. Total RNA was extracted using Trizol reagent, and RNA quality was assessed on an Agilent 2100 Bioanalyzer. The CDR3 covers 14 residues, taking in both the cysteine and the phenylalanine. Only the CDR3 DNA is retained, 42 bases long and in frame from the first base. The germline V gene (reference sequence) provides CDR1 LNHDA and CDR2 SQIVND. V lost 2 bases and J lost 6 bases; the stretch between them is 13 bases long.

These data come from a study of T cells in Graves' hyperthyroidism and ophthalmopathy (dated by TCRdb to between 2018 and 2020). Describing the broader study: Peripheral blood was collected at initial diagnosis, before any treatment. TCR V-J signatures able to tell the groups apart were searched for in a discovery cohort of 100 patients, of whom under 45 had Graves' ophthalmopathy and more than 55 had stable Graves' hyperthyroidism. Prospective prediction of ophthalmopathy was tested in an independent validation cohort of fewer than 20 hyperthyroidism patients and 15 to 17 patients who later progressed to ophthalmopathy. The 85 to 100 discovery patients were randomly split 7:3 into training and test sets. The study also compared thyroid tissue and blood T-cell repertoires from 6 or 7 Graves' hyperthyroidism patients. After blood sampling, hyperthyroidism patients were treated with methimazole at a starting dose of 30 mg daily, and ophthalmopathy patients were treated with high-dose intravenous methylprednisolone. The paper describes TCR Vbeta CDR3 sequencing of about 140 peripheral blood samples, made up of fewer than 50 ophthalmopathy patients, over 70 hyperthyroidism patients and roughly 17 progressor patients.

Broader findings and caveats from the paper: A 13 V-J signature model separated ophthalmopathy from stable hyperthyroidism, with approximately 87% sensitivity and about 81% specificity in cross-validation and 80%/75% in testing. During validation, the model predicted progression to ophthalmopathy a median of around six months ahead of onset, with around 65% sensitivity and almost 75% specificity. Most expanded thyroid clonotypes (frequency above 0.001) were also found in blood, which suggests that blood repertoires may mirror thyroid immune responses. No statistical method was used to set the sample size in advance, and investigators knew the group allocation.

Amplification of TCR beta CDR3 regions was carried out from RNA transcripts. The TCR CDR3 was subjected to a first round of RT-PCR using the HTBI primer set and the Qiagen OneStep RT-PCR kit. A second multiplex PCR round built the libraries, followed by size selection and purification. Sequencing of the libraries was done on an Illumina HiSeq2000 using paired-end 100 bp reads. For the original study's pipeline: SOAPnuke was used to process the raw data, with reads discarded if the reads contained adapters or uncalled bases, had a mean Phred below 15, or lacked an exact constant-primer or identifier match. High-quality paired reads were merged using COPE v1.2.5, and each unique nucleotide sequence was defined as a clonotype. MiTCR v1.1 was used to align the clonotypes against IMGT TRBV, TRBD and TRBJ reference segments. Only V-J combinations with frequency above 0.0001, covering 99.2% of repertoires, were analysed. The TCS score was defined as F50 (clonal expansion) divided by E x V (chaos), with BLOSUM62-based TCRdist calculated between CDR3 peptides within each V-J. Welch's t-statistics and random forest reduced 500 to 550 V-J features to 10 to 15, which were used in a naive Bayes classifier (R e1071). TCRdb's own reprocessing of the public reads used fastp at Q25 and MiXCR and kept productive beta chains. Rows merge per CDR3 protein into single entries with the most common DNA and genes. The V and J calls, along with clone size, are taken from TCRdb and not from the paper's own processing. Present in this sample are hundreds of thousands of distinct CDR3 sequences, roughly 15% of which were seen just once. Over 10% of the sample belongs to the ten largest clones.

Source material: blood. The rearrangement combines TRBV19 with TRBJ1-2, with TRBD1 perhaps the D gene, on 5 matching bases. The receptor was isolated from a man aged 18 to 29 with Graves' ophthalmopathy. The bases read TGTGCCAGTAGTATATACGCAGGGAGGGATGGCTACACCTTC. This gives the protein CASSIYAGRDGYTF.